This entry lists 8 T cell receptor beta chains sequenced from one sample in a study of sequential checkpoint blockade in melanoma. The protocol was immunoSEQ multiplex PCR, while the TCRdb copy is restricted to in-frame clones and leaves out a portion. The data show about 21,000 clones, 80% to 90% seen once. The treatment denotes: randomized to nivolumab then ipilimumab (arm A) or the reverse (arm B). Sample: CD8+ T cells sorted from blood (inferred from file names), taken from a patient given nivolumab and ipilimumab in sequence. All receptors derive from a human donor with melanoma.

The chain joins TRBV7-6 to TRBJ2-7; D perhaps matches TRBD1 (7 bases). The V end was cut by 1 base, the J end by 4 bases, with 14 bases between. Germline values: CDR1 SGHVS, CDR2 FNYEAQ. The CDR3 is 15 amino acids. The chain's CDR3 is CASSLEEGQTYEQYF. For the CDR3, the DNA is TGTGCCAGCAGCTTAGAGGAGGGACAGACGTACGAGCAGTACTTC.

This clone appeared once. The chain recombines TRBV28 with TRBJ1-1; D remains ambiguous. The germline gives CDR1 MDHEN, CDR2 SYDVKM. This CDR3 contains 14 residues. V was pared by 7 bases and J by 1 base, with 13 bases between. CDR3: CASTPWSGNTEAFF. In nucleotides, the CDR3 is TGTGCCAGCACACCTTGGAGCGGGAACACTGAAGCTTTCTTT. The variable domain in full, completed from reference TRBV28 and TRBJ1-1, reads DVKVTQSSRYLVKRTGEKVFLECVQDMDHENMFWYRQDPGLGLRLIYFSYDVKMKEKGDIPEGYSVSREKKERFSLILESASTNQTSMYLCASTPWSGNTEAFFGQGTRLTVV.

The chain uses TRBV7-9 and TRBJ1-1; D remains ambiguous. Germline V gives CDR1 SEHNR, CDR2 FQNEAQ (reference sequence). The CDR3 totals 16 residues. The V end lost 4 bases, the J end lost 5 bases, and 20 bases lay between the germline ends. The CDR3 nucleotides are TGTGCCAGCAGCTCCACGCGTCCTCAACGGGGAACTGAAGCTTTCTTT. Translating it yields CASSSTRPQRGTEAFF.

The gene calls are TRBV6-1 and TRBJ2-2, with 11 bases fitting TRBD2. This CDR3 has 16 amino acids. Germline V CDR1 and CDR2: MNHNS, SASEGT. The ends lost 2 bases at V and 4 bases at J; junction bases unmatched: 3. This CDR3 is CASSEIAGGPTGELFF. CDR3 nucleotides: TGTGCCAGCAGTGAAATAGCGGGAGGGCCCACCGGGGAGCTGTTTTTT.

This clone has a single count. The chain links TRBV10-1 to TRBJ2-3; 12 nucleotides match TRBD2. Looked up from germline, CDR1 is WNHNN and CDR2 is SYGVQD (reference sequence). This CDR3 has 16 residues. The trim removed 5 bases at V and 0 bases at J, leaving 3 bases unmatched. Written as DNA, the CDR3 is TGCGCCAGCAGTCCCGGGACTAGCGGGAGCACAGATACGCAGTATTTT. Translated, it gives CASSPGTSGSTDTQYF.

This clone was observed a few times. The chain combines TRBV7-6 with TRBJ1-2, with TRBD1 matching 10 bases. The CDR3 contains 14 residues. V gave up 4 bases and J gave up 8 bases; unmatched junction bases: 7. From germline, CDR1 is SGHVS and CDR2 FNYEAQ. CDR3 sequence reads: CASSYATGGNGYTF. In DNA form, the CDR3 reads TGTGCCAGCAGCTATGCGACAGGGGGCAACGGCTACACCTTC.

This clone was observed a few times. The chain couples TRBV30 to TRBJ2-1; 7 bases match TRBD2. There are 15 residues in the CDR3. Germline V lookup: CDR1 GTSNPN, CDR2 SVGIG (reference sequence). Unmatched junction bases numbered 4, after V lost 0 bases and J lost 2 bases. The CDR3 sequence: CAWSVMAGAYNEQFF. The CDR3 bases are TGTGCCTGGAGTGTAATGGCGGGGGCCTACAATGAGCAGTTCTTC. Full variable domain (missing parts from reference TRBV30 and TRBJ2-1): SQTIHQWPATLVQPVGSPLSLECTVEGTSNPNLYWYRQAAGRGLQLLFYSVGIGQISSEVPQNLSASRPQDRQFILSSKKLLLSDSGFYLCAWSVMAGAYNEQFFGPGTRLTVL.

This chain uses TRBV28 with TRBJ1-4; 9 bases agree with TRBD1. The V gene end was trimmed by 7 bases and the J gene end by 7 bases; junction bases not matched to a gene: 16. Germline V CDR1 and CDR2: MDHEN, SYDVKM. This CDR3 spans 17 amino acids. CDR3 in amino acids: CASKSEVQGALGEKLFF. CDR3 nucleotide sequence: TGTGCCAGCAAGAGTGAGGTACAGGGGGCCTTGGGTGAAAAACTGTTTTTT.